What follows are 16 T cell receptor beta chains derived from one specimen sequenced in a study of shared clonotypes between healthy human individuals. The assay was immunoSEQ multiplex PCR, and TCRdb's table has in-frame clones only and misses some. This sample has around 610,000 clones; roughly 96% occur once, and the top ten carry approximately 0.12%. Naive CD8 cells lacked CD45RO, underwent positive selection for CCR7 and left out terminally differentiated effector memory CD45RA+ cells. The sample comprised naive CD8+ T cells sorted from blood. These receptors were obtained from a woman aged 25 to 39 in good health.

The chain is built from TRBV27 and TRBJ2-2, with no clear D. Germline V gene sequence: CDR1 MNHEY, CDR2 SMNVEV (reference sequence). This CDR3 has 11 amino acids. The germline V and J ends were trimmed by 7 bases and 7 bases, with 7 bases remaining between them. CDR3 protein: CASNSNGELFF. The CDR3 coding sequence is TGTGCCAGCAACAGTAACGGGGAGCTGTTTTTT.

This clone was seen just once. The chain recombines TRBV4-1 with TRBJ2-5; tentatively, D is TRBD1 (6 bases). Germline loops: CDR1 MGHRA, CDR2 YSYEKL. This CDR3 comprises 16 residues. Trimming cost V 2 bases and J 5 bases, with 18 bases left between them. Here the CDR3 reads CASSQIQSPRGETQYF. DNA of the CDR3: TGCGCCAGCAGCCAAATACAGTCCCCAAGGGGGGAGACCCAGTACTTC.

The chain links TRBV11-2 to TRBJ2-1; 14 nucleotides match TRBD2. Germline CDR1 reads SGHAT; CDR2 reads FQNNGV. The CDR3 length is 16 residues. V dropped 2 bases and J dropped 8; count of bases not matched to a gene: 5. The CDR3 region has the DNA TGTGCCAGCAGCTTACCGGGACTAGCGGGAGCCGATGAGCAGTTCTTC. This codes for CASSLPGLAGADEQFF.

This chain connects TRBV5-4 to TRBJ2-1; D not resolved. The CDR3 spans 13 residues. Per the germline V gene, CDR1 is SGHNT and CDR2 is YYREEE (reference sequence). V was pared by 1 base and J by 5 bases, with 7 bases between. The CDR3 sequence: CASSLLADNEQFF. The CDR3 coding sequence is TGTGCCAGCAGCTTGCTGGCGGACAATGAGCAGTTCTTC. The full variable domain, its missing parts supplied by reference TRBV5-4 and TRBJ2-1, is ETGVTQSPTHLIKTRGQQVTLRCSSQSGHNTVSWYQQALGQGPQFIFQYYREEENGRGNFPPRFSGLQFPNYSSELNVNALELDDSALYLCASSLLADNEQFFGPGTRLTVL.

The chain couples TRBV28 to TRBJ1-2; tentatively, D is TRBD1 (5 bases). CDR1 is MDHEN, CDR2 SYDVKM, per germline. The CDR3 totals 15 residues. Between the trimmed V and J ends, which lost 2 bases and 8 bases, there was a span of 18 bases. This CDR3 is CASSLPGTPLGGYTF. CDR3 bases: TGTGCCAGCAGTTTACCCGGGACGCCTCTGGGAGGCTACACCTTC.

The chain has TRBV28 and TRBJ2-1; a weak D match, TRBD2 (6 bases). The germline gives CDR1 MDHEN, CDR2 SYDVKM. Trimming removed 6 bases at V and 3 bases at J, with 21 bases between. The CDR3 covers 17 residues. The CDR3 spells CASRFGPFRRGYNEQFF. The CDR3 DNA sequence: TGTGCCAGCAGGTTCGGCCCATTCAGGAGGGGCTACAATGAGCAGTTCTTC.

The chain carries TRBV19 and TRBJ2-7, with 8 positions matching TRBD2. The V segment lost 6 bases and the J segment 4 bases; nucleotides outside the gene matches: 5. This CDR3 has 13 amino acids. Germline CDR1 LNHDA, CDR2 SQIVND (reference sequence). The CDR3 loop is CASSGRALYEQYF. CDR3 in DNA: TGTGCCAGTAGCGGGAGGGCCTTATACGAGCAGTACTTC.

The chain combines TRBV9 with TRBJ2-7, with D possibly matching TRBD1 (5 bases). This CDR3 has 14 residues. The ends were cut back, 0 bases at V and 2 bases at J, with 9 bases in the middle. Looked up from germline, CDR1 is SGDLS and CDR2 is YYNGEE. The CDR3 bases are TGTGCCAGCAGCGTAGTTGACAGTGCCTACGAGCAGTACTTC. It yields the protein CASSVVDSAYEQYF.

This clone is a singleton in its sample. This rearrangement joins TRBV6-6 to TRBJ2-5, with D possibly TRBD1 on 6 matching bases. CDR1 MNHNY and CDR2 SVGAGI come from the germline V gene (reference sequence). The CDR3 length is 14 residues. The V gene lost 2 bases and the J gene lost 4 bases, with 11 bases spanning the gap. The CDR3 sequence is CASSYVGGVETQYF. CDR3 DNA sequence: TGTGCCAGCAGTTACGTAGGGGGTGTAGAGACCCAGTACTTC.

In DNA form, the CDR3 reads TGTGCCAGCAGTGAAAGGGCAGGGGGCTACGGGAACACTGAAGCTTTCTTT. Translation gives CASSERAGGYGNTEAFF. The chain carries TRBV6-1 and TRBJ1-1, with 8 bases fitting TRBD1. CDR1 is MNHNS and CDR2 is SASEGT in the germline V gene. The trim removed 2 bases at V and 1 base at J, leaving 9 bases unmatched. The CDR3 length is 17 residues.

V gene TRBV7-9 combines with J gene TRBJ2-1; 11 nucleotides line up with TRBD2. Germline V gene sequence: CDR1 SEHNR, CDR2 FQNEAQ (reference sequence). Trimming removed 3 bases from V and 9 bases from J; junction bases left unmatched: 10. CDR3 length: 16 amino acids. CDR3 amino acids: CASSFVRGLAVGEQFF. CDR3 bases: TGTGCCAGCAGCTTTGTTCGGGGACTAGCGGTCGGTGAGCAGTTCTTC.

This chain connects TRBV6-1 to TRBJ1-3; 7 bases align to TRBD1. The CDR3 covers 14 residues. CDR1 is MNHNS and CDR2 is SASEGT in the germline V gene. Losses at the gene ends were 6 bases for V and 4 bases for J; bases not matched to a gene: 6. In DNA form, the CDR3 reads TGTGCCAGCAGGGATAGGGGGCCAGGAAACACCATATATTTT. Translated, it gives CASRDRGPGNTIYF.

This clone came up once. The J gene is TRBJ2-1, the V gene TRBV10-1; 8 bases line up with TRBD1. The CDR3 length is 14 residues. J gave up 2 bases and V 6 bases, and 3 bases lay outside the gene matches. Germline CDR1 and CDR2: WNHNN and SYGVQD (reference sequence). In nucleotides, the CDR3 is TGCGCCAGCAGCCCAGGGGGCGCCTACAATGAGCAGTTCTTC. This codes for CASSPGGAYNEQFF.

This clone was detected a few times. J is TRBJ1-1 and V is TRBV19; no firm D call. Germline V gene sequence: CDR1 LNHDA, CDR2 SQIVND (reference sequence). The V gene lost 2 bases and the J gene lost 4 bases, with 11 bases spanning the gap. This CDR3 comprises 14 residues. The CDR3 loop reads CASSIWSEATEAFF. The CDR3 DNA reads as TGTGCCAGTAGTATATGGTCGGAGGCCACTGAAGCTTTCTTT.

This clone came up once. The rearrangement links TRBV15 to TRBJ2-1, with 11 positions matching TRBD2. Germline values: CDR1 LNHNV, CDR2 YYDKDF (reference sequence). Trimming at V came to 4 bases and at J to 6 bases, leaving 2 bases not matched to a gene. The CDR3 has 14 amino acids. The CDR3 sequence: CATSMGLAVNEQFF. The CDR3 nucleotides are TGTGCCACCAGCATGGGACTAGCGGTCAATGAGCAGTTCTTC.

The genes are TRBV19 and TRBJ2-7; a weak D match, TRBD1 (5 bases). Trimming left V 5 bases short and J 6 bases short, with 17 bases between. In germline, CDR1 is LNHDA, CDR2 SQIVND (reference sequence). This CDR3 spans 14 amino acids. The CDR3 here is CASSWGRKGGEQYF. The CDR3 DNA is TGTGCCAGTAGTTGGGGCAGAAAGGGTGGCGAGCAGTACTTC. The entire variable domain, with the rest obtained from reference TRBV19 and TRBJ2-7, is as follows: DGGITQSPKYLFRKEGQNVTLSCEQNLNHDAMYWYRQDPGQGLRLIYYSQIVNDFQKGDIAEGYSVSREKKESFPLTVTSAQKNPTAFYLCASSWGRKGGEQYFGPGTRLTVT.